This entry lists 20 T cell receptor beta chains sequenced from one sample in a study of PD-1 blockade in classical Hodgkin lymphoma. The method was immunoSEQ multiplex PCR; TCRdb's version includes in-frame clones alone and lacks a portion of them. The sample consists of approximately 3,000 clones, almost 65% of them appearing once. After autologous stem cell transplantation all patients relapsed, and prior brentuximab vedotin exposure differed between cohorts. Isolated CD8+ T cells were derived from thawed PBMCs through magnetic negative selection. The starting material was CD8+ T cells from blood, obtained at baseline. The receptors here all came from a human donor with classical Hodgkin lymphoma.

A few counts support this clone. CDR3 sequence: CAISELASGPPSSSYTDTQYF. CDR3 coding DNA: TGTGCCATCAGTGAGTTGGCCAGCGGGCCGCCAAGTAGTTCGTACACAGATACGCAGTATTTT. This chain connects TRBV10-3 to TRBJ2-3, with D possibly being TRBD2 (6 bases). Trimming cost V 1 base and J 2 bases, with 28 bases left between them. Germline V gene lookup returns CDR1 ENHRY and CDR2 SYGVKD. CDR3 length: 21 amino acids.

The V gene is TRBV28, the J gene TRBJ1-2, with D hard to call. The germline gives CDR1 MDHEN, CDR2 SYDVKM. Trimming cost V 2 bases and J 2 bases, with 9 bases left between them. The CDR3 has 14 amino acids. CDR3 nucleotide sequence: TGTGCCAGCAGTTTAAATTTCCGAAACTATGGCTACACCTTC. This codes for CASSLNFRNYGYTF.

This chain joins TRBV9 and TRBJ2-1, with TRBD2 as a possible D gene (5 bases). V was shortened by 0 bases and J by 10 bases, with 5 bases between the two germline ends. CDR1 SGDLS and CDR2 YYNGEE come from the germline V gene. There are 11 residues in the CDR3. CDR3 in amino acids: CASSVAGEQFF. The CDR3 DNA sequence: TGTGCCAGCAGCGTAGCGGGGGAGCAGTTCTTC.

The chain uses TRBV14 and TRBJ2-2; 7 nucleotides agree with TRBD1. The ends lost 1 base at V and 2 bases at J; junction bases unmatched: 7. The CDR3 runs to 17 residues. Germline V lookup: CDR1 SGHDN, CDR2 FVKESK. CDR3 nucleotides: TGTGCCAGCAGCCAAGTCCGGGACAGCGTAAACACCGGGGAGCTGTTTTTT. It is translated as CASSQVRDSVNTGELFF.

The gene calls are TRBV6-1 and TRBJ2-7; perhaps TRBD1 as D (6 bases). Germline lookup yields CDR1 MNHNS and CDR2 SASEGT. CDR3 length: 13 residues. V gave up 4 bases and J gave up 0 bases, with 7 bases separating them. The CDR3 sequence: CASSGTASYEQYF. The CDR3 nucleotides are TGTGCCAGCAGTGGGACAGCCTCCTACGAGCAGTACTTC.

This clone was seen a handful of times. The rearrangement links TRBV27 to TRBJ2-3; tentatively, D is TRBD1 (6 bases). Germline-derived CDR1 and CDR2 are MNHEY and SMNVEV (reference sequence). The CDR3 sequence is 15 residues long. V was clipped by 2 bases and J by 2 bases, with 11 bases between them. The CDR3 DNA follows: TGTGCCAGCAGTTTACCGGGGACATACACAGATACGCAGTATTTT. Amino acids: CASSLPGTYTDTQYF.

The CDR3 region has the DNA TGTGCCAGCAGTCAGGGTAGCGAGCAGTTCTTC. Translating it yields CASSQGSEQFF. The rearrangement joins TRBV7-6 to TRBJ2-1; perhaps TRBD1 as D (5 bases). V was cut by 6 bases and J by 10 bases, with 10 bases left in between. CDR3 length equals 11 residues. Germline V gene lookup returns CDR1 SGHVS and CDR2 FNYEAQ.

V and J are TRBV11-2 and TRBJ2-7; D is ambiguous. CDR3 size: 16 residues. V lost 0 bases and J lost 3, with 15 bases in between. In germline, CDR1 is SGHAT, CDR2 FQNNGV. CDR3 sequence reads: CASSLDFSPIYYEQYF. CDR3 coding DNA: TGTGCCAGCAGCTTAGATTTCTCACCTATCTACTACGAGCAGTACTTC.

The V gene is TRBV7-9, the J gene TRBJ2-7, with TRBD1 as a possible D gene (6 bases). CDR3 length equals 14 residues. CDR1 is SEHNR, CDR2 FQNEAQ, per germline (reference sequence). Trimming shortened V by 5 bases and J by 5 bases, and 16 bases separated the two germline ends. CDR3 DNA sequence: TGTGCCAGCAGCGGAAGAACAGGGTGGGACGAGCAGTACTTC. It specifies CASSGRTGWDEQYF.

The rearrangement joins TRBV6-1 to TRBJ2-7; 12 bases match TRBD2. This CDR3 is 15 amino acids long. Germline V gene lookup returns CDR1 MNHNS and CDR2 SASEGT. The V and J ends lost 3 bases and 3 bases, in that order; junction bases with no gene match: 3. Here the CDR3 reads CASSDWTSGNYEQYF. Written as DNA, the CDR3 is TGTGCCAGCAGTGACTGGACTAGCGGGAACTACGAGCAGTACTTC.

The chain links TRBV15 to TRBJ2-1; a possible D gene is TRBD1 (5 bases). The length of the CDR3 is 14 residues. V lost 2 bases to trimming and J lost 4 bases, with 9 bases between them. CDR1 and CDR2 (germline): LNHNV, YYDKDF (reference sequence). The CDR3 coding sequence is TGTGCCACCAGCAGACCTGGGGCATACAATGAGCAGTTCTTC. This gives the protein CATSRPGAYNEQFF.

This rearrangement joins TRBV20-1 to TRBJ2-1; D not resolved. Trimming took off 5 bases at V and 10 bases at J, with 9 bases between the two ends. CDR1 and CDR2 (germline): DFQATT, SNEGSKA (reference sequence). CDR3 length equals 10 residues. CDR3 sequence: CSAGKDEQFF. Written as DNA, the CDR3 is TGCAGTGCTGGTAAGGACGAGCAGTTCTTC.

This chain joins TRBV11-3 and TRBJ2-1, with 10 bases fitting TRBD2. CDR1 and CDR2 from the germline V gene are SGHNT and YENEEA. V was pared by 2 bases and J by 3 bases, with 13 bases of the junction left unmatched. The CDR3 length is 19 residues. CDR3 nucleotides: TGTGCCAGCAGCTTACGAGCGGGAGGGCCGTTTCGTAACTACAATGAGCAGTTCTTC. It codes for CASSLRAGGPFRNYNEQFF.

The table lists this clone with a count of one. The junction shows a germline mismatch at one end, possibly a read error. J is TRBJ2-4 and V is TRBV5-1; TRBD2 aligns across 7 bases. The CDR3 runs to 13 residues. Germline CDR1 and CDR2: SGHRS and YFSETQ. The CDR3 loop reads CASSLGEGRVQYF. CDR3 nucleotide sequence: TGCGCCAGCAGTTTGGGGGAGGGCCGGGTTCAGTACTTC. Full variable domain (rest looked up from reference TRBV5-1 and TRBJ2-4): KAGVTQTPRYLIKTRGQQVTLSCSPISGHRSVSWYQQTPGQGLQFLFEYFSETQRNKGNFPGRFSGRQFSNSRSEMNVSTLELGDSALYLCASSLGEGRVQYFGAGTRLSVL.

This sequence joins TRBV7-8 and TRBJ1-2; TRBD1 aligns across 11 bases. Looked up from germline, CDR1 is SGHVS and CDR2 is FQNEAQ. The trim removed 6 bases at V and 4 bases at J, leaving 10 bases unmatched. There are 16 residues in the CDR3. This CDR3 reads CASRDDRDRGIYGYTF. The CDR3 bases are TGTGCCAGCAGGGATGACCGGGACAGGGGGATCTATGGCTACACCTTC.

The gene calls are TRBV5-1 and TRBJ1-1, with 7 bases fitting TRBD1. The CDR3 is 14 residues long. The trim removed 0 bases at V and 1 base at J, leaving 0 bases unmatched. CDR1 and CDR2 (germline): SGHRS, YFSETQ. CDR3 sequence reads: CASSLDRGNTEAFF. CDR3 DNA: TGCGCCAGCAGCTTGGACAGGGGGAACACTGAAGCTTTCTTT. Full variable domain (remainder filled in from reference TRBV5-1 and TRBJ1-1): KAGVTQTPRYLIKTRGQQVTLSCSPISGHRSVSWYQQTPGQGLQFLFEYFSETQRNKGNFPGRFSGRQFSNSRSEMNVSTLELGDSALYLCASSLDRGNTEAFFGQGTRLTVV.

The chain employs TRBV19 and TRBJ2-7; TRBD2 matches at 7 bases. CDR3 length: 14 residues. CDR1 is LNHDA and CDR2 is SQIVND in the germline V gene (reference sequence). With V trimmed by 1 base and J by 6 bases, 6 bases remained unmatched. DNA for the CDR3: TGTGCCAGTAGTATAGGCCTAGCGGCTGGCGAGCAGTACTTC. This gives the protein CASSIGLAAGEQYF.

In this sample, this clone turned up a few times. CDR3 sequence (DNA): TGTGCCAGCAGCTTGGCCGCTAGCGGGAGCCCCTCCCGGAATGAGCAGTTCTTC. As protein: CASSLAASGSPSRNEQFF. This chain uses TRBV5-6 with TRBJ2-1; 10 nucleotides match TRBD2. The CDR3 totals 18 residues. Germline V gene data show CDR1 as SGHDT and CDR2 as YYEEEE. V was pared by 0 bases and J by 7 bases, with 13 bases of the junction left unmatched.

The CDR3 is CASSYAPSWPGNTIYF. The DNA of the CDR3 is TGTGCCAGCAGTTACGCTCCCAGTTGGCCTGGAAACACCATATATTTT. This chain uses TRBV6-5 with TRBJ1-3; no reliable D call. Germline V CDR1 and CDR2: MNHEY, SVGAGI. CDR3 length: 16 amino acids. The V and J ends lost 2 bases and 2 bases respectively, with 13 bases between them.

The chain joins TRBV27 to TRBJ2-3; 9 bases are a match to TRBD2. The V gene's germline CDR1 is MNHEY and CDR2 SMNVEV (reference sequence). The CDR3 sequence is 15 residues long. V shed 5 bases, J shed 6 bases, and the junction held 9 bases outside the gene matches. This chain's CDR3 is CASSLPASGMDTQYF. DNA of the CDR3: TGTGCCAGCAGTCTCCCGGCTAGCGGGATGGATACGCAGTATTTT.